This T cell receptor beta chain is drawn from a study of human T cells and chemical hapten exposure. Overall study context: Women made up most patients, who had alopecia areata, totalis or universalis. Findings and limits, study-wide: TCRs whose frequency exceeded 1 in 1000 remained the same following DPC sensitization. As patch test score rose, PT1 expanded TCR counts tended to rise as well.

A single record per CDR3 protein comes from TCRdb applying MiXCR to the RACE reads. This table has tens of thousands of distinct CDR3 sequences, less than 8.5% appearing once. Germline V lookup: CDR1 KGHSH, CDR2 LQKENI. CDR3 size: 15 residues. With V trimmed by 4 bases and J by 2 bases, 4 bases remained unmatched. Time point indicated: pre-sensitization, week 0. The treatment here: therapeutic diphenylcyclopropenone sensitization with weekly scalp DPC. Blood sampling occurred before each patch-test application. This clonotype was recorded many times. Its specificity is unknown. V gene TRBV18 combines with J gene TRBJ2-3, with 9 bases fitting TRBD1. The receptor was derived from a woman aged 50 to 60 with alopecia areata. Some clones in this sample may be carry-over from other donors' samples. Sequences were derived from whole blood, sampled in connection with sensitization to the hapten diphenylcyclopropenone (DPC). The CDR3 sequence: CASSLQGALTDTQYF. DNA for the CDR3: TGTGCCAGCTCACTACAGGGGGCGCTCACAGATACGCAGTATTTT.